A selection of T cell receptor beta chains follows, all from one sample in a study of blood T cell repertoires in COVID-19. Here immunoSEQ multiplex PCR was the method, and the copy in TCRdb shows in-frame clones only, minus some. The sample has 220,000 or so clones; 80% to 85% are singletons. Material for sequencing was peripheral blood. The receptors were sampled from a woman aged 25-40 years who had recovered from COVID-19. Both conserved end residues are part of each CDR3. A D gene is named only where the DNA matches it firmly. Not all rows give a size; the values are once, few, many and, for expanded clones, a class.

clone_size	d_call	v_call	j_call	cdr3_aa
few	-	TRBV19	TRBJ1-5	CASSRRGADNQPQHF
-	-	TRBV10-2	TRBJ1-4	CASRGQSANEKLFF
-	-	TRBV19	TRBJ2-2	CASSIGGPERLLFF
-	TRBD1	TRBV6-1	TRBJ2-2	CASSERQGITGELFF
-	TRBD2	TRBV28	TRBJ2-2	CASSSSGSSTGELFF
-	TRBD1	TRBV7-2	TRBJ1-6	CASSGTGLYNSPLHF
-	-	TRBV27	TRBJ2-7	CASSPSSYEQYF
-	-	TRBV4-1	TRBJ1-1	CASQDSSNTEAFF
-	TRBD1	TRBV5-1	TRBJ1-1	CATDRFNVGSEAFF
-	TRBD1	TRBV7-2	TRBJ2-5	CASSPRGTGGAETQYF
-	-	TRBV10-3	TRBJ1-6	CAISESGQLTLHF
-	TRBD2	TRBV19	TRBJ2-1	CASHVHPGGEQFF
-	TRBD2	TRBV5-5	TRBJ2-4	CASSLKGISGRAGSIQYF
-	-	TRBV29-1	TRBJ2-3	CSVVKRAIDTQYF
-	-	TRBV18	TRBJ1-3	CASSPFLSSGNTIYF
-	-	TRBV21-1	TRBJ1-2	CASSKSRGFFTSYGYTF
few	TRBD1	TRBV6-5	TRBJ2-5	CASSSPRTGKETQYF
-	TRBD2	TRBV5-1	TRBJ2-1	CASGEGWNEQFF
-	-	TRBV7-9	TRBJ1-1	CASTTLSRGRGTEAFF
-	-	TRBV6-5	TRBJ1-1	CASSALTANTEAFF
few	-	TRBV9	TRBJ2-2	CASSVSSLNTGELFF
once	TRBD1	TRBV7-9	TRBJ2-1	CASSQGQGPSYNEQFF
once	TRBD2	TRBV19	TRBJ2-2	CASSIMREAWAGELFF
-	TRBD2	TRBV5-1	TRBJ2-5	CASSLIAGGPGETQYF
few	-	TRBV5-1	TRBJ2-7	CASSLASATYEQYF
-	TRBD2	TRBV7-3	TRBJ2-2	CASSPGLAGAGELFF
few	-	TRBV7-3	TRBJ1-1	CASSRNQGDTEAFF
-	-	TRBV6-5	TRBJ1-3	CASSLSRTSGNTIYF
once	TRBD1	TRBV6-1	TRBJ1-2	CASSVGGQGKAGYGYTF
-	TRBD1	TRBV28	TRBJ1-5	CASRMDRGHQPQHF
-	-	TRBV11-2	TRBJ1-2	CASSLDGRQIYGYTF
-	TRBD2	TRBV5-1	TRBJ2-7	CASSWWTSVYEQYF
-	-	TRBV5-6	TRBJ2-4	CASSSYTDSLAKNIQYF
-	TRBD1	TRBV14	TRBJ2-7	CASRQGDKQYF
-	-	TRBV12-3/TRBV12-4	TRBJ1-1	CASTPPAGGAFF
-	TRBD1	TRBV30	TRBJ1-4	CAWEQGAVEKLFF
-	TRBD2	TRBV4-1	TRBJ2-7	CASSLRKAGGTSGSHEQYF
-	TRBD2	TRBV11-2	TRBJ2-2	CASSSVAGGTGELFF
-	-	TRBV12-3/TRBV12-4	TRBJ1-1	CASSLATGTEAFF
-	TRBD2	TRBV30	TRBJ2-7	CAWSSKAGRLYEQYF
-	-	TRBV28	TRBJ1-2	CAGGTDYGYTF
-	-	TRBV5-1	TRBJ2-3	CASSLAGRRGDTQYF
few	-	TRBV19	TRBJ1-5	CASSRRVQPQHF
-	-	TRBV13	TRBJ1-5	CASSLSRAIGPQHF
-	-	TRBV5-1	TRBJ2-1	CASSFIATLRGEQFF
-	-	TRBV15	TRBJ2-3	CATSRGSSRNTDTQYF
-	TRBD1	TRBV5-1	TRBJ2-7	CASSYDRVLYEQYF
-	-	TRBV19	TRBJ2-7	CASSIEDSYEQYF